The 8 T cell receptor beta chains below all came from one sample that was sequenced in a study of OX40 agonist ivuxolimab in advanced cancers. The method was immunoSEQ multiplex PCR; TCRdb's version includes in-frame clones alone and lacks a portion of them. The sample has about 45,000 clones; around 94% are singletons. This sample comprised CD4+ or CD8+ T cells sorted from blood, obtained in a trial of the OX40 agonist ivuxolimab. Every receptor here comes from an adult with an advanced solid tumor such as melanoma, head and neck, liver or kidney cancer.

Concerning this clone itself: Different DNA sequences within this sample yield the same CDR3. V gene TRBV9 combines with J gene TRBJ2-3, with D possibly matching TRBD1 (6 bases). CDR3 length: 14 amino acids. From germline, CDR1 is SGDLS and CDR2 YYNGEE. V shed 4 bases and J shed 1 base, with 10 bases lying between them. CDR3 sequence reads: CASSPWTGTDTQYF. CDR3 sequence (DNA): TGTGCCAGCAGCCCTTGGACAGGCACAGATACGCAGTATTTT.

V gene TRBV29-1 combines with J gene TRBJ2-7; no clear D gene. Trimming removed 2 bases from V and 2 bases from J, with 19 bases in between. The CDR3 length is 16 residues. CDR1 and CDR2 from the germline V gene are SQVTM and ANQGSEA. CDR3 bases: TGCAGCGTTGAATTGAGTTATACGGGTCCACCCTACGAGCAGTACTTC. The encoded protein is CSVELSYTGPPYEQYF.

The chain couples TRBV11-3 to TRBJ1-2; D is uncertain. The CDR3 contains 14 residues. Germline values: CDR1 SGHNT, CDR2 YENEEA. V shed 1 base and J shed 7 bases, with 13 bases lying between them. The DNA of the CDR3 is TGTGCCAGCAGCTTAGGGGGTTTGCGCGGTGGCTACACCTTC. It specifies CASSLGGLRGGYTF.

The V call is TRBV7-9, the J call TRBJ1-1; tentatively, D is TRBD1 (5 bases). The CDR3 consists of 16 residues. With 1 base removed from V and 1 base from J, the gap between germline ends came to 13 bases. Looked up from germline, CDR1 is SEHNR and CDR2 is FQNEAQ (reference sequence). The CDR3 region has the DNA TGTGCCAGCAGCTTAGGAGAATATAGGGGGAACACTGAAGCTTTCTTT. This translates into CASSLGEYRGNTEAFF.

CDR3 residues: CASSQNYNEQFF. The CDR3 region has the DNA TGTGCCAGCAGCCAAAATTACAATGAGCAGTTCTTC. The chain couples TRBV4-2 to TRBJ2-1; D is ambiguous. This CDR3 contains 12 residues. V lost 2 bases, J lost 4 bases, and 3 bases lay in between. Looked up from germline, CDR1 is LGHNA and CDR2 is YNFKEQ.

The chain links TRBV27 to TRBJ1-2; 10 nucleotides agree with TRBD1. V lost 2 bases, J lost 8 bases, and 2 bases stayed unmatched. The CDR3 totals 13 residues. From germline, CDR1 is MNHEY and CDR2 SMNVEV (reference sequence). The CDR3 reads CASSLGTGEGYTF. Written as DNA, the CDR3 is TGTGCCAGCAGTTTAGGGACAGGGGAAGGCTACACCTTC.

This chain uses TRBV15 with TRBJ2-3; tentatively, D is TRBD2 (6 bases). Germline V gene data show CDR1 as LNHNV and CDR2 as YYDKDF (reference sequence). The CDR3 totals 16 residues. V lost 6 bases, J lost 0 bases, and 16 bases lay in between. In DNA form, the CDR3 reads TGTGCCACCAGAGCGGAGGGAGTGCTTAGCACAGATACGCAGTATTTT. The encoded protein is CATRAEGVLSTDTQYF. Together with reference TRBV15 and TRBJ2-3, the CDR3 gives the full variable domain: DAMVIQNPRYQVTQFGKPVTLSCSQTLNHNVMYWYQQKSSQAPKLLFHYYDKDFNNEADTPDNFQSRRPNTSFCFLDIRSPGLGDTAMYLCATRAEGVLSTDTQYFGPGTRLTVL.

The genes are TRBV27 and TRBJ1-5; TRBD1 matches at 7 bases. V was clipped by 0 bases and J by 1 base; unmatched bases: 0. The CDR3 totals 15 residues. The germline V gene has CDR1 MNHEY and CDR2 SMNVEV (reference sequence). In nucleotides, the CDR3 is TGTGCCAGCAGTTTATCACAGGGGAGCAATCAGCCCCAGCATTTT. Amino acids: CASSLSQGSNQPQHF.